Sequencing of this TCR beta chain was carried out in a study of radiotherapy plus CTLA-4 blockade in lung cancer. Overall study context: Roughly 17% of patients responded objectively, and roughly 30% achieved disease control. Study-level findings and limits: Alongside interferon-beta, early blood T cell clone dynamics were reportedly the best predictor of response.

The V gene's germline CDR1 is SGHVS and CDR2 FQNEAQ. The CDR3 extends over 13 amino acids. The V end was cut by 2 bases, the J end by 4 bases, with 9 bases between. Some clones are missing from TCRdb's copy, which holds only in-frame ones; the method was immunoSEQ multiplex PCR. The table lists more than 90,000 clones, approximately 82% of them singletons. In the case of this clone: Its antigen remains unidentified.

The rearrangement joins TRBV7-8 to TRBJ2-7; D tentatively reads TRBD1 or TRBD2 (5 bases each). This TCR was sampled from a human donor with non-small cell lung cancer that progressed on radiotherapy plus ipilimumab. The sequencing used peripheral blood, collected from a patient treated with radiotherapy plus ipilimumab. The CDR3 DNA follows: TGTGCCAGCAGCTTAACCGAGGGGTACGAGCAGTACTTC. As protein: CASSLTEGYEQYF.